The sequence of this T cell receptor beta chain was determined in a study of T cell changes during pregnancy in multiple sclerosis. CDR1 and CDR2 from the germline V gene are LNHDA and SQIVND (reference sequence). Trimming cost V 6 bases and J 3 bases, with 9 bases left between them. The CDR3 is 13 amino acids. Assay used: immunoSEQ multiplex PCR; TCRdb lists only in-frame clones, some missing. This sample has about 45,000 clones, with 80% to 90% found just once. This sequence was found in a female donor with multiple sclerosis, enrolled in a pregnancy study. Source: peripheral blood, taken in the first trimester of pregnancy. V is TRBV19 and J is TRBJ2-1; weak D call: TRBD1 (5 bases). In DNA, the CDR3 is TGTGCCAGTAGCCCCGACAGCTACAATGAGCAGTTCTTC. Its translation is CASSPDSYNEQFF.